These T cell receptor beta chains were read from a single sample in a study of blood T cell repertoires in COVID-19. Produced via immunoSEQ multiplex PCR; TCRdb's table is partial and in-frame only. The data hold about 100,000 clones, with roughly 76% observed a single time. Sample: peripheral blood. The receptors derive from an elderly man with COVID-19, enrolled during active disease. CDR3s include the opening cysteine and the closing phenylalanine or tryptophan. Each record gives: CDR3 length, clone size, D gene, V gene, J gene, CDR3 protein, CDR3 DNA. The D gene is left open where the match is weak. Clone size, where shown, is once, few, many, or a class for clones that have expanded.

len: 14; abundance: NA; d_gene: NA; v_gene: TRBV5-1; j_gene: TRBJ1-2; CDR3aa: CASSLVEGRDGYTF; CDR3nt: TGCGCCAGCAGCTTGGTGGAGGGGAGGGATGGCTACACCTTC
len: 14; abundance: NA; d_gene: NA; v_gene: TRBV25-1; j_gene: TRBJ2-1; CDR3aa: CASSGVQSYNEQFF; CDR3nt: TGTGCCAGCAGCGGGGTTCAGTCCTACAATGAGCAGTTCTTC
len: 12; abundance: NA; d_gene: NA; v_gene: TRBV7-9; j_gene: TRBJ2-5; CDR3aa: CASQRFRETQYF; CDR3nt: TGTGCCAGCCAGAGGTTCCGCGAGACCCAGTACTTC
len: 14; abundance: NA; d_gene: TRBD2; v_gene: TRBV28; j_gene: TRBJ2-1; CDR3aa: CASTTSGAYNEQFF; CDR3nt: TGTGCCAGCACTACTAGCGGAGCCTACAATGAGCAGTTCTTC
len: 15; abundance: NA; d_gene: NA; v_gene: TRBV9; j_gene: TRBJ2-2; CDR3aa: CASSDRVGDTGELFF; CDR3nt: TGTGCCAGCAGCGACAGGGTAGGGGACACCGGGGAGCTGTTTTTT
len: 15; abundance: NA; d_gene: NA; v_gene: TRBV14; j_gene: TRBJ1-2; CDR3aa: CASSQDLQGPHGYTF; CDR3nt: TGTGCCAGCAGCCAAGACCTACAGGGACCCCATGGCTACACCTTC
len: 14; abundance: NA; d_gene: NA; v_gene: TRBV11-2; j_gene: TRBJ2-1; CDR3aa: CASSLEGDILGQFF; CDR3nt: TGTGCCAGCAGCTTAGAAGGGGACATTTTGGGGCAGTTCTTC
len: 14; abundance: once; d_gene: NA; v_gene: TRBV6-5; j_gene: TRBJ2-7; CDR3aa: CASIPDSAWGEQYF; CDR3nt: TGTGCCAGCATTCCCGACAGTGCCTGGGGAGAGCAGTACTTC
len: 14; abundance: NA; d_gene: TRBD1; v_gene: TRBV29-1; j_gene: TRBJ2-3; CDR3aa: CSGGQDIPPDTQYF; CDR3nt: TGCAGCGGTGGACAGGACATCCCCCCAGATACGCAGTATTTT
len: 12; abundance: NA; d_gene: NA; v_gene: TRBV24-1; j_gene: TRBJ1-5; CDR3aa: CATSDSNQPQHF; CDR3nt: TGTGCCACCAGTGATTCGAATCAGCCCCAGCATTTT
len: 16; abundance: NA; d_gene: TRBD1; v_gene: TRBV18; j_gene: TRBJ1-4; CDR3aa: CASSPGQAPTNEKLFF; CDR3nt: TGTGCCAGCTCACCGGGACAGGCTCCAACTAATGAAAAACTGTTTTTT
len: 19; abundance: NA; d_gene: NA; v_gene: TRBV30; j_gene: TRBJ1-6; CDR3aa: CAWSPRAWDSRSYNSPLHF; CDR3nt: TGTGCCTGGAGTCCCCGGGCGTGGGACTCGAGATCCTATAATTCACCCCTCCACTTT
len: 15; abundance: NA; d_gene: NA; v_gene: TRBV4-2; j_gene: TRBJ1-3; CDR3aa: CASSQGYGSGNTIYF; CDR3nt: TGTGCCAGCAGCCAAGGCTACGGTTCTGGAAACACCATATATTTT
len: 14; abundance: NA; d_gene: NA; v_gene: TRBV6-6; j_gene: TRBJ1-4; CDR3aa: CASRTQGGDEKLFF; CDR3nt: TGTGCCAGCAGAACACAGGGAGGGGATGAAAAACTGTTTTTT
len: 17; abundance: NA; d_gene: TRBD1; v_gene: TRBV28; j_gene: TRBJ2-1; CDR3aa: CASSHPTGGVRYNEQFF; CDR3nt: TGTGCCAGCAGTCATCCGACAGGGGGCGTAAGATACAATGAGCAGTTCTTC
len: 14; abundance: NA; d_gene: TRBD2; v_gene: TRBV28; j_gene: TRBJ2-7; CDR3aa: CASSLWLAGGEQYF; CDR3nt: TGTGCCAGCAGTTTATGGCTAGCGGGAGGCGAGCAGTACTTC
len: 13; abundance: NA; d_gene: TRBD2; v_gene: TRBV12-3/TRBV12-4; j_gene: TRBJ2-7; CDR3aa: CASSVAGGYEQYF; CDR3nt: TGTGCCAGCAGTGTAGCGGGAGGTTACGAGCAGTACTTC
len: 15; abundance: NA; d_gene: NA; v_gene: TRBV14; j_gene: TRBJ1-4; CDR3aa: CASSQVGGSNEKLFF; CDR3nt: TGTGCCAGCAGCCAAGTTGGGGGGAGTAATGAAAAACTGTTTTTT
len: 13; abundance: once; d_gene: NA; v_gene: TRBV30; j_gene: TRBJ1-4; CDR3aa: CAWSAGGNEKLFF; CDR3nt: TGTGCCTGGAGTGCCGGAGGGAATGAAAAACTGTTTTTT
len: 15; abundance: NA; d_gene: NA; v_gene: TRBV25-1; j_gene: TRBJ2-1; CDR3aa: CASSEGRNGEKEQFF; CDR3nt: TGTGCCAGCAGTGAGGGGCGGAATGGAGAGAAAGAGCAGTTCTTC
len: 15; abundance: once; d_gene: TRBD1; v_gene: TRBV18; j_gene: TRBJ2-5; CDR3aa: CASSPAGQGAETQYF; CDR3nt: TGTGCCAGCTCACCAGCGGGACAGGGGGCAGAGACCCAGTACTTC
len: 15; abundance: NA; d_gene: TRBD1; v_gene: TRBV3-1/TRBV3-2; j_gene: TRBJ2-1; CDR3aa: CASSPLQRTGVEQFF; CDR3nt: TGTGCCAGCAGCCCCCTTCAAAGGACAGGGGTTGAGCAGTTCTTC
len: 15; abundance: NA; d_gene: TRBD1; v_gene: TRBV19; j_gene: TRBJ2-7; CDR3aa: CASSSRDRETYEQYF; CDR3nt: TGTGCCAGTAGTTCCCGGGACAGGGAAACCTACGAGCAGTACTTC
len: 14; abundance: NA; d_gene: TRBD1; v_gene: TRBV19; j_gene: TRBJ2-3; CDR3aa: CASTGTGRTDTQYF; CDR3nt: TGTGCCAGTACGGGGACAGGACGCACAGATACGCAGTATTTT
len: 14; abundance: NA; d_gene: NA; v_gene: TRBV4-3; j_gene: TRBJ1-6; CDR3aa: CASSFKEENSPLHF; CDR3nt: TGCGCCAGCAGTTTCAAGGAGGAAAATTCACCCCTCCACTTT
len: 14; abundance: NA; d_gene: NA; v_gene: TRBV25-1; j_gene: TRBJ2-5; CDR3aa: CASSEFAGKETQYF; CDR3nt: TGTGCCAGCAGTGAATTTGCAGGGAAAGAGACCCAGTACTTC
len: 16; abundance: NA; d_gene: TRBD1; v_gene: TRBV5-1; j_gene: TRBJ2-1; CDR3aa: CASSAPRTGSHNEQFF; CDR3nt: TGCGCCAGCAGCGCACCCCGGACAGGGAGCCACAATGAGCAGTTCTTC
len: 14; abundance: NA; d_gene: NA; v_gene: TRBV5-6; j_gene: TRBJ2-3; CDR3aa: CASTPSGDTDTQYF; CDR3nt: TGTGCCAGCACCCCCTCGGGGGACACAGATACGCAGTATTTT
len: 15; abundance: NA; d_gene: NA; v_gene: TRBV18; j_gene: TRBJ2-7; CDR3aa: CASSPPPGSSDEQYF; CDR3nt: TGTGCCAGCTCACCACCGCCAGGGTCAAGCGACGAGCAGTACTTC
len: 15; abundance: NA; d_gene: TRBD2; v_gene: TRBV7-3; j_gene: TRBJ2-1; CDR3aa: CASSLGRERNNEQFF; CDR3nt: TGTGCCAGCAGCTTAGGGCGGGAGAGGAACAATGAGCAGTTCTTC
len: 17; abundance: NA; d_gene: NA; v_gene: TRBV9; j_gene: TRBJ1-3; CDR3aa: CASSETLQSSSGNTIYF; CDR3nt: TGTGCCAGCAGCGAGACCCTACAGAGTAGCTCTGGAAACACCATATATTTT
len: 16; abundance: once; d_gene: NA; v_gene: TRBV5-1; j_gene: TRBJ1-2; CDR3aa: CASSPGWETVGYGYTF; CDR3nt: TGCGCCAGCAGCCCCGGGTGGGAGACTGTGGGCTATGGCTACACCTTC
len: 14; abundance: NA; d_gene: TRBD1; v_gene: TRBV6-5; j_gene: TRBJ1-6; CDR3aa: CVSTGTGVRSPLHF; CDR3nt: TGTGTCAGCACCGGGACAGGGGTAAGGTCACCCCTCCACTTT
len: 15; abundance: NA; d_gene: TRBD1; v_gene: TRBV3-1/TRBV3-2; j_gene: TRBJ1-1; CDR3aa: CASSPRTGGSTEAFF; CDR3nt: TGTGCCAGCAGCCCCCGGACAGGGGGTAGCACTGAAGCTTTCTTT
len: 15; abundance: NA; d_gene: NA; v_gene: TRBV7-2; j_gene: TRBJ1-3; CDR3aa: CASSLAQGSGNTIYF; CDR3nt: TGTGCCAGCAGCTTAGCCCAGGGCTCTGGAAACACCATATATTTT